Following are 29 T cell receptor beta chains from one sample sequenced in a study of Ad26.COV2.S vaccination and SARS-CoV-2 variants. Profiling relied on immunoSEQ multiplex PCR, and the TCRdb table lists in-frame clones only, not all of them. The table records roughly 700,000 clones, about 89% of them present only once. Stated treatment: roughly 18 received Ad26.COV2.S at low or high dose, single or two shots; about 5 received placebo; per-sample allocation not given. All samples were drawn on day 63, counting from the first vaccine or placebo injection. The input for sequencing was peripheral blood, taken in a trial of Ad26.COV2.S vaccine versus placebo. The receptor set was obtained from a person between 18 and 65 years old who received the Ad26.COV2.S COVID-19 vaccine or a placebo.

CDR3 in DNA: TGCGCCAGCAGCTTGGGCCTAAGTGACTATGGCTACACCTTC. Protein: CASSLGLSDYGYTF. J is TRBJ1-2 and V is TRBV5-1; D is ambiguous. Germline CDR1 SGHRS, CDR2 YFSETQ. CDR3 size: 14 residues. V lost 0 bases, J lost 3 bases, and 9 bases lay in between.

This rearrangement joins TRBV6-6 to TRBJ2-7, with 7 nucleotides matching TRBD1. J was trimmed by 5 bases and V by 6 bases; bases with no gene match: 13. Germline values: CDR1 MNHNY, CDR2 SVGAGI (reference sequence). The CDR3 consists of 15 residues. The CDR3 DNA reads TGTGCCAGCAGGCCTCCGGGACAGTCGCTCGACGAGCAGTACTTC. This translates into CASRPPGQSLDEQYF.

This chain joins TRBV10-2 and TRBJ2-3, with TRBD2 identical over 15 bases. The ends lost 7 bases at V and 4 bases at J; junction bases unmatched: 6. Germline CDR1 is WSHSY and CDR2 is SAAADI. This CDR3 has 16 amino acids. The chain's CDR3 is CASTWTSGRASDTQYF. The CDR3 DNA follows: TGCGCCAGCACCTGGACTAGCGGGAGGGCCTCAGATACGCAGTATTTT.

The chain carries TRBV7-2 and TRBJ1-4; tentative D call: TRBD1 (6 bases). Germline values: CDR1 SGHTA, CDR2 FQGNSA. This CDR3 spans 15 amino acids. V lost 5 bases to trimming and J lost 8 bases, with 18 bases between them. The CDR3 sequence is CASSPQTRGGEKLFF. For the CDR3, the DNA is TGTGCCAGCAGCCCGCAGACCAGGGGAGGGGAAAAACTGTTTTTT.

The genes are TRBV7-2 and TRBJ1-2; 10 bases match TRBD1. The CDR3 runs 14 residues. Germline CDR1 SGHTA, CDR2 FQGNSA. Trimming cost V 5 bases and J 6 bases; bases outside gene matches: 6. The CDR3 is CASSRSGTGDGYTF. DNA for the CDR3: TGTGCCAGCAGCCGCTCCGGGACAGGGGATGGCTACACCTTC.

The CDR3 sequence is CASSRRGRSTEAFF. CDR3 in DNA: TGTGCCAGCAGCAGGAGGGGGCGAAGCACTGAAGCTTTCTTT. The gene calls are TRBV7-3 and TRBJ1-1; TRBD1 matches at 7 bases. The CDR3 consists of 14 residues. Germline CDR1 SGHTA, CDR2 FQGTGA. V shed 5 bases and J 4 bases; nucleotides not matched to a gene: 7.

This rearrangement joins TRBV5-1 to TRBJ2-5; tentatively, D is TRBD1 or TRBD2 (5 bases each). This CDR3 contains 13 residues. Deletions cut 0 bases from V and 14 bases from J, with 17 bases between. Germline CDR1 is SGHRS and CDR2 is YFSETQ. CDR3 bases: TGCGCCAGCAGCTTGGACGAGGGGAAAGGGGTCTACTTC. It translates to CASSLDEGKGVYF.

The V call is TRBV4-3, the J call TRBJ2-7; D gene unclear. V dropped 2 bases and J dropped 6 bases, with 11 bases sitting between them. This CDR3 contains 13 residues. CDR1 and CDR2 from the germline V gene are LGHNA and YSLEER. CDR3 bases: TGCGCCAGCAGCCAATGGCTAGAGGCCGAGCAGTACTTC. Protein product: CASSQWLEAEQYF.

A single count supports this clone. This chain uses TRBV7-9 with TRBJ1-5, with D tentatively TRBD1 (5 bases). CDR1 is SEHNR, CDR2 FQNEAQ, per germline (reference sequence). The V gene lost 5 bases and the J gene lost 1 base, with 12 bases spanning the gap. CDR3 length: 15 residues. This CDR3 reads CASSVGTVSNQPQHF. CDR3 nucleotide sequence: TGTGCCAGCAGCGTCGGGACGGTCAGCAATCAGCCCCAGCATTTT.

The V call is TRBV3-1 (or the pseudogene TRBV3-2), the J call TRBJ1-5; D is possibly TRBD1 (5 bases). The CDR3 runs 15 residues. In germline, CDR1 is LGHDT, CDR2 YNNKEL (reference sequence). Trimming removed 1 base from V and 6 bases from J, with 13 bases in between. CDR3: CASSQAGTHSQPQHF. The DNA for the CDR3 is TGTGCCAGCAGCCAAGCCGGGACCCACAGTCAGCCCCAGCATTTT.

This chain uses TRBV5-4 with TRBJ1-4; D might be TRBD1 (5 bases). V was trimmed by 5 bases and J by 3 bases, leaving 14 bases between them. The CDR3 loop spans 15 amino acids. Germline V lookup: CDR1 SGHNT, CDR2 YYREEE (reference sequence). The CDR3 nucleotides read TGTGCCAGCAGTTCGGACCCAGGGCCTAATGAAAAACTGTTTTTT. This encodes CASSSDPGPNEKLFF. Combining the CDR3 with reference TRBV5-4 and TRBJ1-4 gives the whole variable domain ETGVTQSPTHLIKTRGQQVTLRCSSQSGHNTVSWYQQALGQGPQFIFQYYREEENGRGNFPPRFSGLQFPNYSSELNVNALELDDSALYLCASSSDPGPNEKLFFGSGTQLSVL.

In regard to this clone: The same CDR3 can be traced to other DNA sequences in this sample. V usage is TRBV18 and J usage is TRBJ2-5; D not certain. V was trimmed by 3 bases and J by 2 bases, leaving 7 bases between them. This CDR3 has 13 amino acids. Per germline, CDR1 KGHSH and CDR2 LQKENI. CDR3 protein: CASSPLLQETQYF. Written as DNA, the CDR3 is TGTGCCAGCTCACCCTTACTTCAAGAGACCCAGTACTTC.

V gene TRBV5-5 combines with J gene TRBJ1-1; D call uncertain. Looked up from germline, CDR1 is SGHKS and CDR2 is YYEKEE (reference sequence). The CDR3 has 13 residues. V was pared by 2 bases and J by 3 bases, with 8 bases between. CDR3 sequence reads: CASSFGSDTEAFF. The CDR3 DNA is TGTGCCAGCAGCTTTGGCAGCGACACTGAAGCTTTCTTT. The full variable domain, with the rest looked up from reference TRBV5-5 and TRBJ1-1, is DAGVTQSPTHLIKTRGQQVTLRCSPISGHKSVSWYQQVLGQGPQFIFQYYEKEERGRGNFPDRFSARQFPNYSSELNVNALLLGDSALYLCASSFGSDTEAFFGQGTRLTVV.

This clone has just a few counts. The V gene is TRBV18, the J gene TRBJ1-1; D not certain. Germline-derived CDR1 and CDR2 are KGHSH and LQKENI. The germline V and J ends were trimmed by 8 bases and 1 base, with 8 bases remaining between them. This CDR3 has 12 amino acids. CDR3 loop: CASTRENTEAFF. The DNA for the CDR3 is TGTGCCAGCACTAGGGAGAACACTGAAGCTTTCTTT.

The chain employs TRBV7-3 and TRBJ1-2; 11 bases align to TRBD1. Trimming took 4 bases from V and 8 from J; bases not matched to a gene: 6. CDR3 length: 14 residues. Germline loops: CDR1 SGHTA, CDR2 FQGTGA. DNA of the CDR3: TGTGCCAGCAGCTCTGGACAGGGGGCGAAAGGCTACACCTTC. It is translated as CASSSGQGAKGYTF.

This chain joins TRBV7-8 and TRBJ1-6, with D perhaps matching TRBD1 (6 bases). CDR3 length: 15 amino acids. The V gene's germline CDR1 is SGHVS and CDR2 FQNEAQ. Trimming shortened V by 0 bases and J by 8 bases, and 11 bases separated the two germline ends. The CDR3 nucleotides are TGTGCCAGCAGCTTAGCGTTACAGGGCTATTCACCCCTCCACTTT. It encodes CASSLALQGYSPLHF.

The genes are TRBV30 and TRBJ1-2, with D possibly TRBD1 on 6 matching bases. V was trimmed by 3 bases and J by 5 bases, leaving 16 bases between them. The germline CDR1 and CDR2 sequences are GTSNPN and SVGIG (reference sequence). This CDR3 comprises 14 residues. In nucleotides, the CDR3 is TGTGCCTGGAGGATAGGGGTACAGGGTTATGGCTACACCTTC. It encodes CAWRIGVQGYGYTF.

The CDR3 spells CASSLWGAGTGELFF. DNA of the CDR3: TGTGCCAGCAGCTTGTGGGGGGCGGGCACCGGGGAGCTGTTTTTT. V usage is TRBV11-2 and J usage is TRBJ2-2, with D possibly being TRBD1 or TRBD2 (6 bases each). The CDR3 covers 15 residues. Trimming removed 3 bases at V and 4 bases at J, with 12 bases between. Germline V gene sequence: CDR1 SGHAT, CDR2 FQNNGV.

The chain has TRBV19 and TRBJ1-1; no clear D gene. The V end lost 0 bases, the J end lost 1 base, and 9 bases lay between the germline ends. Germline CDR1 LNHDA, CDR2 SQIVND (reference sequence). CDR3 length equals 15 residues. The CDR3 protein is CASSIDLEGNTEAFF. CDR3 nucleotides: TGTGCCAGTAGTATAGATCTCGAGGGGAACACTGAAGCTTTCTTT.

The CDR3 loop reads CASSLGSRRGETQYF. The CDR3 DNA reads as TGTGCCAGCAGCCTTGGGTCCCGGAGGGGAGAGACCCAGTACTTC. V gene TRBV5-4 combines with J gene TRBJ2-5; TRBD2 might be the D (6 bases). V lost 4 bases and J 4 bases, leaving 17 bases between the germline ends. From germline, CDR1 is SGHNT and CDR2 YYREEE (reference sequence). The CDR3 length is 15 residues.

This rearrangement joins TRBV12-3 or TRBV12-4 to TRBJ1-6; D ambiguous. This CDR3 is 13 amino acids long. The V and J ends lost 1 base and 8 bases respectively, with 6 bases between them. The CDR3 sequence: CASSLDSYSPLHF. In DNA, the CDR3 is TGTGCCAGCAGTTTAGACAGCTATTCACCCCTCCACTTT.

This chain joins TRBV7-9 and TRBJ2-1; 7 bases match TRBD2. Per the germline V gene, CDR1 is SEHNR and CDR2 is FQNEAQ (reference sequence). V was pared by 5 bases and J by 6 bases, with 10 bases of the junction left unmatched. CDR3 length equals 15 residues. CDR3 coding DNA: TGTGCCAGCAGCCTAACGGCGGGAGCAGTCAATGAGCAGTTCTTC. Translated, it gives CASSLTAGAVNEQFF.

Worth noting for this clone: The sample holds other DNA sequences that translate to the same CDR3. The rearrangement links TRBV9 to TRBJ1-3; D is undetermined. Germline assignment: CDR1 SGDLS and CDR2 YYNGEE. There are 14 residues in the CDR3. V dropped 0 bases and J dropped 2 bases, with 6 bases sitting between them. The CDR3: CASSVGGTGNTIYF. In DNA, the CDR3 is TGTGCCAGCAGCGTAGGGGGAACTGGAAACACCATATATTTT.

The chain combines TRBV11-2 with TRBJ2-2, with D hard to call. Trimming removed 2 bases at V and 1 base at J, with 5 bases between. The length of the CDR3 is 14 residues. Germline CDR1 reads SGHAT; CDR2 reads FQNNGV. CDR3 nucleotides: TGTGCCAGCAGCTTATACCGGAACACCGGGGAGCTGTTTTTT. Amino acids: CASSLYRNTGELFF. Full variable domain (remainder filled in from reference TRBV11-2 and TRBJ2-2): EAGVAQSPRYKIIEKRQSVAFWCNPISGHATLYWYQQILGQGPKLLIQFQNNGVVDDSQLPKDRFSAERLKGVDSTLKIQPAKLEDSAVYLCASSLYRNTGELFFGEGSRLTVL.

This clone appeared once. CDR3 nucleotides: TGTGCCAGCAGCCAAGAAGTGTTGGGGGGACGGCAGTTCTTC. It codes for CASSQEVLGGRQFF. The chain combines TRBV3-1 (or the pseudogene TRBV3-2) with TRBJ2-1; TRBD2 is a possible D gene (6 bases). With 0 bases removed from V and 12 bases from J, the gap between germline ends came to 15 bases. The germline V gene has CDR1 LGHDT and CDR2 YNNKEL (reference sequence). This CDR3 is 14 amino acids long.

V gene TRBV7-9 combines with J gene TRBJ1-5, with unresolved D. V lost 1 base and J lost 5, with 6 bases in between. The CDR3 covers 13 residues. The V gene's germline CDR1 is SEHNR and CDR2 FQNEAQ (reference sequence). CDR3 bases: TGTGCCAGCAGCTTAGTCGAGGATCAGCCCCAGCATTTT. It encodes CASSLVEDQPQHF.

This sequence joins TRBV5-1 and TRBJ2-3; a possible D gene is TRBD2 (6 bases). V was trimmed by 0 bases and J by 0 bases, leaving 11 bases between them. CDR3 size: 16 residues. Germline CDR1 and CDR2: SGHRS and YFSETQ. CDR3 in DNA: TGCGCCAGCAGCTTGGGGTGGGGGACTAGCACAGATACGCAGTATTTT. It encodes CASSLGWGTSTDTQYF.

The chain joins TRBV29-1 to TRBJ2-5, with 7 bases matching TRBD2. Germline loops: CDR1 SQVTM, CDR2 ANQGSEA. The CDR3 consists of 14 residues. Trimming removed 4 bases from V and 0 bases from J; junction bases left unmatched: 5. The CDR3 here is CSVGLAAYQETQYF. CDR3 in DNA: TGCAGCGTTGGTCTAGCGGCGTACCAAGAGACCCAGTACTTC.

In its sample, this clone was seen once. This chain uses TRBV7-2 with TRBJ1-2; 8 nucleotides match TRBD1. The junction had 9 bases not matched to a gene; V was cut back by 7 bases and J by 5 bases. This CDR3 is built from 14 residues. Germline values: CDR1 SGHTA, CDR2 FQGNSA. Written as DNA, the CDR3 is TGTGCCAGCACCAAGGACAGGGTGTCTTATGGCTACACCTTC. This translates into CASTKDRVSYGYTF.